The 18 T cell receptor beta chains below were found in one sample sequenced in a study of identical twins. One entry per CDR3 protein results from TCRdb running MiXCR on the 5' RACE reads. The data hold 400,000 to 550,000 distinct CDR3 sequences, with 24% observed a single time. This sample was shared with a second study, whose subject was T cells expressing NK-cell markers.

Sequenced material: CD4+ T cells sorted from blood. The receptor source for this set is a woman younger than 30 in good health.

V and J are TRBV12-3 or TRBV12-4 and TRBJ2-1, with 11 bases matching TRBD2. Germline trimming cut 6 bases from V and 8 bases from J; bases unmatched to any gene: 6. The length of the CDR3 is 14 residues. CDR3 sequence reads: CASSISGGADEQFF. The CDR3 region has the DNA TGTGCCAGCAGCATTAGCGGGGGGGCTGATGAGCAGTTCTTC.

The chain uses TRBV4-3 and TRBJ1-4, with D hard to call. The germline gives CDR1 LGHNA, CDR2 YSLEER. The germline V and J ends were trimmed by 1 base and 5 bases, with 5 bases remaining between them. This CDR3 has 13 amino acids. The CDR3 nucleotides read TGCGCCAGCAGCCAAGGACTGAATGAAAAACTGTTTTTT. Residues: CASSQGLNEKLFF.

This chain uses TRBV25-1 with TRBJ1-1, with a weak D call TRBD1 (6 bases). The germline CDR1 and CDR2 sequences are MGHDK and SYGVNS. The CDR3 runs 15 residues. With 4 bases removed from V and 4 bases from J, the gap between germline ends came to 16 bases. CDR3 coding DNA: TGTGCCAGCAGTGGGTTGTGGGGGGCGTCCACTGAAGCTTTCTTT. Its translation: CASSGLWGASTEAFF.

This clonotype has only a few counts. The V call is TRBV7-9, the J call TRBJ2-3; 8 nucleotides align to TRBD1. The V segment lost 5 bases and the J segment 3 bases; nucleotides outside the gene matches: 10. Germline assignment: CDR1 SEHNR and CDR2 FQNEAQ (reference sequence). This CDR3 comprises 16 residues. DNA of the CDR3: TGTGCCAGCAGCCGGGACAGGACCCCGTCAACAGATACGCAGTATTTT. It translates to CASSRDRTPSTDTQYF.

The chain employs TRBV5-1 and TRBJ2-7; the D gene is possibly TRBD2 (5 bases). With 3 bases removed from V and 5 bases from J, the gap between germline ends came to 15 bases. This CDR3 has 14 residues. Germline CDR1 and CDR2: SGHRS and YFSETQ. CDR3 bases: TGCGCCAGCAGCTCCACCTCGAGGGTGAACGAGCAGTACTTC. Its protein is CASSSTSRVNEQYF.

This clonotype was detected only a few times. J is TRBJ2-3 and V is TRBV7-6; tentatively, D is TRBD2 (5 bases). The V end lost 3 bases, the J end lost 1 base, and 8 bases lay between the germline ends. Germline values: CDR1 SGHVS, CDR2 FNYEAQ. The CDR3 runs to 14 residues. The CDR3 is CASSFAEGTDTQYF. The DNA for the CDR3 is TGTGCCAGCAGCTTCGCGGAGGGCACAGATACGCAGTATTTT.

The gene calls are TRBV7-9 and TRBJ1-1; weak D call: TRBD1 (6 bases). CDR1 is SEHNR, CDR2 FQNEAQ, per germline (reference sequence). The CDR3 is 15 residues long. V gave up 7 bases and J gave up 5 bases, with 20 bases separating them. CDR3 region: CASTPLGQGGTEAFF. DNA of the CDR3: TGTGCCAGCACACCCCTAGGGCAAGGGGGGACTGAAGCTTTCTTT.

This clonotype was detected a few times. This rearrangement joins TRBV5-5 to TRBJ2-1, with a weak D call TRBD1 (6 bases). The CDR3 consists of 12 residues. V lost 5 bases, J lost 7 bases, and 10 bases lay in between. CDR1 and CDR2 from the germline V gene are SGHKS and YYEKEE (reference sequence). The CDR3 DNA reads TGTGCCAGCAGACCTACAGGGAATGAGCAGTTCTTC. Translating it yields CASRPTGNEQFF.

The gene calls are TRBV29-1 and TRBJ1-5; no definite D call. The CDR3 runs to 12 residues. CDR1 and CDR2 (germline): SQVTM, ANQGSEA. Trimming shortened V by 1 base and J by 4 bases, and 5 bases separated the two germline ends. CDR3 residues: CSVEAGNQPQHF. The CDR3 coding sequence is TGCAGCGTTGAAGCCGGTAATCAGCCCCAGCATTTT. The full variable domain, completed using reference TRBV29-1 and TRBJ1-5, is SAVISQKPSRDICQRGTSLTIQCQVDSQVTMMFWYRQQPGQSLTLIATANQGSEATYESGFVIDKFPISRPNLTFSTLTVSNMSPEDSSIYLCSVEAGNQPQHFGDGTRLSIL.

The sample holds a few counts of this clonotype. The chain couples TRBV30 to TRBJ1-1, with no clear D. In germline, CDR1 is GTSNPN, CDR2 SVGIG (reference sequence). V dropped 0 bases and J dropped 1 base, with 6 bases sitting between them. The CDR3 length is 13 residues. CDR3 nucleotides: TGTGCCTGGAGTGTACTTCAGAACACTGAAGCTTTCTTT. Translated, it gives CAWSVLQNTEAFF. Using reference TRBV30 and TRBJ1-1 for the parts outside the CDR3, the full variable domain is SQTIHQWPATLVQPVGSPLSLECTVEGTSNPNLYWYRQAAGRGLQLLFYSVGIGQISSEVPQNLSASRPQDRQFILSSKKLLLSDSGFYLCAWSVLQNTEAFFGQGTRLTVV.

V is TRBV10-2 and J is TRBJ2-7; maybe TRBD1 (5 bases). This CDR3 contains 11 residues. Trimming took 4 bases from V and 5 from J, leaving 6 bases between them. The V gene's germline CDR1 is WSHSY and CDR2 SAAADI. The CDR3 nucleotides are TGCGCCAGCAGTGTGGGGCACGAGCAGTACTTC. It translates to CASSVGHEQYF.

This clonotype showed up many times. This rearrangement joins TRBV20-1 to TRBJ1-4; 8 positions agree with TRBD1. Germline values: CDR1 DFQATT, CDR2 SNEGSKA (reference sequence). V was pared by 6 bases and J by 5 bases, with 11 bases of the junction left unmatched. The CDR3 has 15 residues. The DNA of the CDR3 is TGCAGTGCAACCGGGACAGGAGTCACCAATGAAAAACTGTTTTTT. Its protein is CSATGTGVTNEKLFF.

The chain employs TRBV29-1 and TRBJ2-7, with D possibly matching TRBD1 (5 bases). V was trimmed by 6 bases and J by 4 bases, leaving 7 bases between them. The CDR3 sequence is 10 residues long. Germline assignment: CDR1 SQVTM and CDR2 ANQGSEA. The DNA for the CDR3 is TGCAGCGTCAGGGTATACGAGCAGTACTTC. It specifies CSVRVYEQYF.

This clonotype was detected a few times. The chain has TRBV20-1 and TRBJ2-2; TRBD2 matches 15 bases. Trimming took 5 bases from V and 1 from J; bases not matched to a gene: 2. The germline gives CDR1 DFQATT, CDR2 SNEGSKA (reference sequence). The CDR3 has 16 residues. The CDR3 sequence: CSAGTSGRQNTGELFF. Written as DNA, the CDR3 is TGCAGTGCTGGGACTAGCGGGAGGCAGAACACCGGGGAGCTGTTTTTT.

This chain joins TRBV5-1 and TRBJ2-3, with D uncertain. Trimming removed 7 bases at V and 0 bases at J, with 9 bases between. Per the germline V gene, CDR1 is SGHRS and CDR2 is YFSETQ. The length of the CDR3 is 13 residues. CDR3 bases: TGCGCCAGCTGTCGTTCTAGCACAGATACGCAGTATTTT. Translated: CASCRSSTDTQYF.

Remarks on this clonotype: The junction and the germline gene differ at one end; a read error may be behind it. The rearrangement joins TRBV5-8 to TRBJ2-3; the D gene is possibly TRBD2 (5 bases). CDR1 is SGHTS and CDR2 is YDEGEE in the germline V gene. CDR3 length: 15 amino acids. DNA for the CDR3: TGTGCCACCAGCTTGGCCGGGGAGCTTTCAGATACGCAGTATTTT. It codes for CATSLAGELSDTQYF.

V usage is TRBV6-6 and J usage is TRBJ1-1, with a weak D call TRBD1 (6 bases). Germline V lookup: CDR1 MNHNY, CDR2 SVGAGI (reference sequence). The CDR3 contains 13 residues. V was pared by 2 bases and J by 8 bases, with 12 bases between. As DNA, the CDR3 is TGTGCCAGCAGTTACGGTGGGACATCCGAAGCTTTCTTT. Protein: CASSYGGTSEAFF.

The rearrangement links TRBV29-1 to TRBJ2-1; D is unresolved. The germline gives CDR1 SQVTM, CDR2 ANQGSEA. This CDR3 is built from 13 residues. V lost 7 bases to trimming and J lost 3 bases, with 13 bases between them. The CDR3 is CSGSSSSYNEQFF. DNA for the CDR3: TGCAGCGGCTCTAGTAGCAGCTACAATGAGCAGTTCTTC.